This entry lists 29 T cell receptor beta chains sequenced from one sample in a study of T-cell memory formation after mild COVID-19. One entry per CDR3 protein results from TCRdb running MiXCR on the 5' RACE reads. The table includes just under 350,000 distinct CDR3 sequences, 10% to 15% detected once. The specimen sequenced was PBMCs or a T cell subset sorted from them (not recorded which). These receptor sequences come from a young man who had mild COVID-19 (a few samples of this study predate the infection). Cell type and time point are not known.

The chain carries TRBV5-1 and TRBJ2-6; D perhaps matches TRBD1 (6 bases). In germline, CDR1 is SGHRS, CDR2 YFSETQ. The CDR3 spans 16 residues. The V end lost 0 bases, the J end lost 2 bases, and 9 bases lay between the germline ends. The CDR3 sequence is CASSLGPGAGANVLTF. The CDR3 nucleotides read TGCGCCAGCAGCTTGGGACCAGGGGCTGGGGCCAACGTCCTGACTTTC.

The V and J genes are TRBV5-1 and TRBJ2-3; 11 bases map to TRBD2. The CDR3 runs 15 residues. The V gene end was trimmed by 8 bases and the J gene end by 6 bases; junction bases not matched to a gene: 11. The V gene's germline CDR1 is SGHRS and CDR2 YFSETQ. The CDR3 DNA is TGCGCCAGTCATCCTTCTAGCGGGGGGACCGATACGCAGTATTTT. Encoded protein: CASHPSSGGTDTQYF.

The genes are TRBV20-1 and TRBJ1-4; D gene unclear. This CDR3 spans 12 amino acids. Germline lookup yields CDR1 DFQATT and CDR2 SNEGSKA (reference sequence). The CDR3 region is CGWTDLLGKLFF. The CDR3 DNA reads TGCGGCTGGACGGACCTATTGGGAAAACTGTTTTTT.

V gene TRBV2 combines with J gene TRBJ2-5; 7 positions match TRBD1. The J segment lost 5 bases and the V segment lost 4 bases, leaving 7 bases of the junction unmatched. Germline V gene data show CDR1 as SNHLY and CDR2 as FYNNEI. This CDR3 is built from 14 residues. As DNA, the CDR3 is TGTGCCAGCAGTGCACAGGGGCGCGGGGAGACCCAGTACTTC. It encodes CASSAQGRGETQYF.

The table lists this clonotype with a few counts. The gene calls are TRBV20-1 and TRBJ2-2; either TRBD1 or TRBD2 may supply D (5 bases each). V lost 5 bases and J 7 bases, leaving 23 bases between the germline ends. In germline, CDR1 is DFQATT, CDR2 SNEGSKA (reference sequence). The CDR3 runs 16 residues. In DNA form, the CDR3 reads TGCAGTGCTTATGGGGGTGTGGGTACAACGGACGGGGAGCTGTTTTTT. Protein: CSAYGGVGTTDGELFF.

The V and J genes are TRBV6-2 or TRBV6-3 and TRBJ1-2; D is ambiguous. This CDR3 is built from 14 residues. The germline V gene encodes CDR1 MNHEY and CDR2 SVGEGT. The germline V and J ends were trimmed by 2 bases and 4 bases, with 11 bases remaining between them. For the CDR3, the DNA is TGTGCCAGCAGTTACCGGGCGATTCGCTATGGCTACACCTTC. This sequence encodes CASSYRAIRYGYTF.

In its sample, this clonotype was seen a few times. The chain is built from TRBV29-1 and TRBJ2-3; D unresolved. Germline V gene data show CDR1 as SQVTM and CDR2 as ANQGSEA. The CDR3 length is 15 residues. V dropped 3 bases and J dropped 0 bases, with 13 bases sitting between them. CDR3 in DNA: TGCAGCGTTGATCCCCCCACGGTGAGCACAGATACGCAGTATTTT. Protein product: CSVDPPTVSTDTQYF.

V gene TRBV7-8 combines with J gene TRBJ2-3, with 10 nucleotides matching TRBD2. J gave up 4 bases and V 5 bases, and 6 bases lay outside the gene matches. In germline, CDR1 is SGHVS, CDR2 FQNEAQ. The length of the CDR3 is 15 residues. The CDR3 nucleotides read TGTGCCAGCAGCCCCGAGGGACTAGCGTCAGATACGCAGTATTTT. It encodes CASSPEGLASDTQYF. Full variable domain (rest looked up from reference TRBV7-8 and TRBJ2-3): GAGVSQSPRYKVAKRGQDVALRCDPISGHVSLFWYQQALGQGPEFLTYFQNEAQLDKSGLPSDRFFAERPEGSVSTLKIQRTQQEDSAVYLCASSPEGLASDTQYFGPGTRLTVL.

V is TRBV10-3 and J is TRBJ1-1; tentatively, D is TRBD1 (6 bases). The CDR3 is 12 amino acids. Germline V gives CDR1 ENHRY, CDR2 SYGVKD. V was shortened by 10 bases and J by 3 bases, with 12 bases between the two germline ends. CDR3 sequence reads: CATNREDTEAFF. In nucleotides, the CDR3 is TGTGCCACCAACAGGGAAGACACTGAAGCTTTCTTT.

V gene TRBV20-1 combines with J gene TRBJ1-2; no clear D. Germline V gene lookup returns CDR1 DFQATT and CDR2 SNEGSKA (reference sequence). Trimming took off 1 base at V and 2 bases at J, with 11 bases between the two ends. The CDR3 is 14 amino acids. CDR3 protein: CSARVPPGNYGYTF. CDR3 DNA: TGCAGTGCTAGAGTCCCCCCGGGCAACTATGGCTACACCTTC.

This clonotype came up a few times. V is TRBV7-9 and J is TRBJ1-1; the D is unclear. The germline V gene has CDR1 SEHNR and CDR2 FQNEAQ (reference sequence). This CDR3 contains 12 residues. V shed 11 bases and J shed 1 base, with 11 bases lying between them. DNA of the CDR3: TGTGCCTTCGAGCGGTCGAACACTGAAGCTTTCTTT. Residues: CAFERSNTEAFF.

The chain couples TRBV11-3 to TRBJ2-1; D call uncertain. Deletions cut 1 base from V and 9 bases from J, with 7 bases between. From germline, CDR1 is SGHNT and CDR2 YENEEA. The CDR3 is 12 amino acids. CDR3 sequence: CASSLGASEQFF. The CDR3 region has the DNA TGTGCCAGCAGCTTAGGAGCAAGTGAGCAGTTCTTC.

Notes on this clonotype: Compared with germline, one end of the junction differs, possibly owing to a read error. V gene TRBV27 combines with J gene TRBJ1-1, with D maybe TRBD1 (6 bases). There are 14 residues in the CDR3. CDR1 MNHEY and CDR2 SMNVEV come from the germline V gene (reference sequence). CDR3 sequence (DNA): TGTGACAGCAGTCCCCGCGGGACATCCGATGAAGCTTTCTTT. Amino acids: CDSSPRGTSDEAFF.

This clonotype was seen a handful of times. V is TRBV20-1 and J is TRBJ2-6, with 7 bases that match TRBD1. Germline values: CDR1 DFQATT, CDR2 SNEGSKA (reference sequence). V gave up 1 base and J gave up 2 bases; unmatched junction bases: 11. This CDR3 comprises 18 residues. The CDR3 nucleotides read TGCAGTGCTAGAGGTCCCTGGGGCGACAGGGCTGGGGCCAACGTCCTGACTTTC. It is translated as CSARGPWGDRAGANVLTF.

This clonotype came up a few times. The rearrangement joins TRBV7-8 to TRBJ2-3; 8 nucleotides align to TRBD1. After removal of 2 bases from V and 0 bases from J, the junction contained 7 bases not matched to a gene. The CDR3 runs 17 residues. Germline CDR1 reads SGHVS; CDR2 reads FQNEAQ. The CDR3 reads CASSLTRRGRSTDTQYF. DNA for the CDR3: TGTGCCAGCAGCTTAACCCGCAGGGGGCGAAGCACAGATACGCAGTATTTT.

The sample holds a few counts of this clonotype. The chain has TRBV24-1 and TRBJ2-2, with D tentatively TRBD2 (6 bases). The V and J ends lost 9 bases and 5 bases respectively, with 12 bases between them. There are 13 residues in the CDR3. CDR1 and CDR2 (germline): KGHDR, SFDVKD. The DNA for the CDR3 is TGTGCCACCGCCGCTGCGGGGACCGGGGAGCTGTTTTTT. This sequence encodes CATAAAGTGELFF.

V and J are TRBV5-1 and TRBJ1-2, with D possibly matching TRBD1 (5 bases). Germline V gene sequence: CDR1 SGHRS, CDR2 YFSETQ. CDR3 length: 15 amino acids. V lost 4 bases and J 4 bases, leaving 17 bases between the germline ends. DNA for the CDR3: TGCGCCAGCAGCATAAGCGGTCAGGGAGGCTATGGCTACACCTTC. The encoded protein is CASSISGQGGYGYTF.

The rearrangement uses TRBV6-2 or TRBV6-3 and TRBJ2-4; perhaps TRBD2 as D (5 bases). The CDR3 is 10 amino acids. Trimming left V 11 bases short and J 8 bases short, with 10 bases between. The germline V gene has CDR1 MNHEY and CDR2 SVGEGT. The CDR3 DNA is TGTGCCGCGGGCCGGGACATTCAGTACTTC. Its protein is CAAGRDIQYF.

V gene TRBV15 combines with J gene TRBJ2-7, with D tentatively TRBD1 (6 bases). V lost 3 bases, J lost 3 bases, and 15 bases lay in between. The CDR3 is made up of 15 amino acids. Per germline, CDR1 LNHNV and CDR2 YYDKDF (reference sequence). The CDR3 is CATSRTVDSRYEQYF. The CDR3 DNA is TGTGCCACCAGCAGGACCGTGGACAGTCGCTACGAGCAGTACTTC.

This rearrangement joins TRBV6-2 or TRBV6-3 to TRBJ1-5; a possible D gene is TRBD1 (6 bases). The CDR3 runs to 17 residues. Germline V CDR1 and CDR2: MNHEY, SVGEGT. Trimming removed 6 bases from V and 0 bases from J, with 18 bases in between. CDR3 amino acids: CASSRASGVVSNQPQHF. The CDR3, as DNA: TGTGCCAGCAGCCGCGCTTCAGGGGTTGTTAGCAATCAGCCCCAGCATTTT.

This clonotype was counted at least ten times. The J gene is TRBJ2-3, the V gene TRBV6-5; D gene unclear. Germline V gene sequence: CDR1 MNHEY, CDR2 SVGAGI. This CDR3 has 12 amino acids. V lost 4 bases and J 2 bases, leaving 4 bases between the germline ends. CDR3 bases: TGTGCCAGCAGTTTAGACACAGATACGCAGTATTTT. Protein product: CASSLDTDTQYF.

This clonotype was detected many times. This chain connects TRBV23-1 to TRBJ2-3; perhaps TRBD1 as D (6 bases). TRBV23-1 is known as an ORF, though its function is uncertain. CDR3 length: 14 residues. The V and J ends lost 4 bases and 5 bases respectively, with 13 bases between them. CDR3 nucleotide sequence: TGCGCCAGCAGTCCTAACAGGGAAATAGATACGCAGTATTTT. It codes for CASSPNREIDTQYF.

This chain links TRBV29-1 with TRBJ2-3; D is undetermined. This CDR3 spans 13 amino acids. Germline V gene sequence: CDR1 SQVTM, CDR2 ANQGSEA. V was shortened by 1 base and J by 0 bases, with 5 bases between the two germline ends. The DNA for the CDR3 is TGCAGCGTTGAAGGTGATAGCACAGATACGCAGTATTTT. Translation gives CSVEGDSTDTQYF.

The rearrangement uses TRBV10-2 and TRBJ2-2; D is unresolved. CDR3 size: 15 residues. Trimming took off 5 bases at V and 1 base at J, with 11 bases between the two ends. Germline assignment: CDR1 WSHSY and CDR2 SAAADI. Here the CDR3 reads CASSQMVRNTGELFF. In DNA form, the CDR3 reads TGCGCCAGCAGTCAAATGGTTAGGAACACCGGGGAGCTGTTTTTT.

This clonotype was observed a few times. The chain employs TRBV19 and TRBJ2-2; the D is unclear. Germline CDR1 LNHDA, CDR2 SQIVND (reference sequence). The CDR3 is 16 residues long. V lost 4 bases and J lost 3, with 15 bases in between. The DNA for the CDR3 is TGTGCCAGTAGTAATTTTGGAATGAGTGACACCGGGGAGCTGTTTTTT. Translating gives CASSNFGMSDTGELFF.

This clonotype was observed a handful of times. This sequence joins TRBV12-3 or TRBV12-4 and TRBJ1-2; D is perhaps TRBD1 (5 bases). The CDR3 loop spans 15 amino acids. Trimming stripped 6 bases from V and 1 base from J, with 15 bases between. In DNA form, the CDR3 reads TGTGCCAGCAGAGGGCTCAGGGACTTTAACTATGGCTACACCTTC. Encoded protein: CASRGLRDFNYGYTF.

The V gene is TRBV18, the J gene TRBJ1-5; 7 nucleotides agree with TRBD1. CDR3 size: 14 residues. Germline CDR1 reads KGHSH; CDR2 reads LQKENI. V lost 3 bases, J lost 7 bases, and 6 bases stayed unmatched. CDR3 in amino acids: CASSPDRVKQPQHF. In DNA, the CDR3 is TGTGCCAGCTCACCTGACAGGGTGAAACAGCCCCAGCATTTT.

The rearrangement uses TRBV7-2 and TRBJ1-5; 8 nucleotides line up with TRBD1. The CDR3 length is 16 residues. The germline V gene encodes CDR1 SGHTA and CDR2 FQGNSA. V was pared by 3 bases and J by 5 bases, with 9 bases of the junction left unmatched. Here the CDR3 reads CASSLSGTGYDQPQHF. In nucleotides, the CDR3 is TGTGCCAGCAGCTTGTCCGGGACAGGATATGATCAGCCCCAGCATTTT. Full variable domain (outside the CDR3, taken from reference TRBV7-2 and TRBJ1-5): GAGVSQSPSNKVTEKGKDVELRCDPISGHTALYWYRQSLGQGLEFLIYFQGNSAPDKSGLPSDRFSAERTGGSVSTLTIQRTQQEDSAVYLCASSLSGTGYDQPQHFGDGTRLSIL.

This clonotype came up a few times. This chain links TRBV9 with TRBJ1-4; TRBD1 might be the D (6 bases). The germline V gene encodes CDR1 SGDLS and CDR2 YYNGEE. V was clipped by 3 bases and J by 6 bases, with 15 bases between them. There are 15 residues in the CDR3. For the CDR3, the DNA is TGTGCCAGCAGCGCAACGACAGGCGGGTATGAAAAACTGTTTTTT. The encoded protein is CASSATTGGYEKLFF.